Below, 2 T cell receptor beta chains from the same sample are listed, as sequenced in a study of tumor-infiltrating lymphocytes in primary liver carcinoma. Between about 19 and 34 mg of unsorted bulk tissue served as the source from which RNA and DNA were co-extracted. A constant-region primer primed TCR beta cDNA synthesis from around 500 ng of total RNA. The TCR beta library was amplified through three nested multiplex PCR rounds in a modified ARM-PCR procedure. A C-beta reverse primer and TRBV1-TRBV30 forward primers served in each of the first two PCR rounds, at 10 cycles apiece. TCRdb passed the multiplex PCR reads through MiXCR, listing each CDR3 protein once. The sample lists roughly 80,000 distinct CDR3 sequences; roughly two thirds were seen once. Sequenced: tumor-adjacent normal liver tissue. The origin of the receptors is a man in his forties with primary liver carcinoma and hepatitis B virus infection.

This clonotype occurred once. Since no conserved phenylalanine or tryptophan closes the CDR3, a read error is the likely cause. J is TRBJ1-2 and V is TRBV20-1; D remains ambiguous. The CDR3 contains 10 residues. V was cut by 6 bases and J by 8 bases, with 10 bases left in between. Germline-derived CDR1 and CDR2 are DFQATT and SNEGSKA (reference sequence). CDR3 amino acids: CSAPIGGYTV. DNA for the CDR3: TGCAGTGCCCCTATCGGAGGCTACACCGTC.

Points on this clonotype: Germline is not matched at one junction end, which may reflect a read error. This chain joins TRBV4-1 and TRBJ2-1, with no clear D. The CDR3 consists of 15 residues. Germline CDR1 MGHRA, CDR2 YSYEKL. The DNA for the CDR3 is TGCGTCAGCAGTCCGCTCGGTAACAACAACAATGAGCAGCTCTTC. This translates into CVSSPLGNNNNEQLF.